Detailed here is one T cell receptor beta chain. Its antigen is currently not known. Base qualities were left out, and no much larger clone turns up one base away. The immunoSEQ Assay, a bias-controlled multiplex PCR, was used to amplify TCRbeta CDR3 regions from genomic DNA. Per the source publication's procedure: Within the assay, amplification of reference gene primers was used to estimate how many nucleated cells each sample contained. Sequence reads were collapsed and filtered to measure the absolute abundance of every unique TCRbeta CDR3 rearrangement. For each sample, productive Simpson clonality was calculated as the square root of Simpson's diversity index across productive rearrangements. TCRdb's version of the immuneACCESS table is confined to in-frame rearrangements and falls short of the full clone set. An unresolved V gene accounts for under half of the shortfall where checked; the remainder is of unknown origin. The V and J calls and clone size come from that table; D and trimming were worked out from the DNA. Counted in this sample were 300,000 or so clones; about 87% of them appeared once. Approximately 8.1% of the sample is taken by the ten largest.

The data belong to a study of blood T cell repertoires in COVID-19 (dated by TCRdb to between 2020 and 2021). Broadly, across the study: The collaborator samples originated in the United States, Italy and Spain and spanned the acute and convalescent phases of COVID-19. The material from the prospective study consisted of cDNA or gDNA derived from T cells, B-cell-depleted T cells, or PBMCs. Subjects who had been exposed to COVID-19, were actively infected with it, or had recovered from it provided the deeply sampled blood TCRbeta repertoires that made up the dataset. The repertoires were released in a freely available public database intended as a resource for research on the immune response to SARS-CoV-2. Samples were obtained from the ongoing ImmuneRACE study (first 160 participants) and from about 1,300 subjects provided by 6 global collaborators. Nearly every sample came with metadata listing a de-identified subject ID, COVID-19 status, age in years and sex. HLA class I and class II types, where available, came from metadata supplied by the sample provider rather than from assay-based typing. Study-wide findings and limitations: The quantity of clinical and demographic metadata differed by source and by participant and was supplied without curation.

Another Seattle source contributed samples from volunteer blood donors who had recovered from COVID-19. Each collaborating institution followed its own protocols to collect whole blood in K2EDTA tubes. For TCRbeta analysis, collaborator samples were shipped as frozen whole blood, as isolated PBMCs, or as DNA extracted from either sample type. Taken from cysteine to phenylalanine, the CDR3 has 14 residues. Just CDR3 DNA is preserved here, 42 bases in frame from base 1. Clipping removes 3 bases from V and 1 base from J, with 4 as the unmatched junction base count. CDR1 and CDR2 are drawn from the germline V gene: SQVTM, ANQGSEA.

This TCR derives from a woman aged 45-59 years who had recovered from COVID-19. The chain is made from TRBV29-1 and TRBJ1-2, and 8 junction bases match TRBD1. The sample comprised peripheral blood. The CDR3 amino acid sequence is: CSVDWDRFNYGYTF. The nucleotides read TGCAGCGTTGATTGGGACAGGTTTAACTATGGCTACACCTTC.